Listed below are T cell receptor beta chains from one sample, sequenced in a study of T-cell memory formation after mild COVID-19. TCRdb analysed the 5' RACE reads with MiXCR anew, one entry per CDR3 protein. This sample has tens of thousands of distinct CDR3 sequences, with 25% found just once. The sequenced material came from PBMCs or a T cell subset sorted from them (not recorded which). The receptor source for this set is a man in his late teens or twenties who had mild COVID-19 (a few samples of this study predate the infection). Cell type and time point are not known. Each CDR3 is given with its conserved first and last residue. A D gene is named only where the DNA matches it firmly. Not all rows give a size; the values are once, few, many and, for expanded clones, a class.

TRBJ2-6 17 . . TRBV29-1 TGCAGCGTTGAAGATCTAGGGTCCCCGTCTGGGGCCAACGTCCTGACTTTC CSVEDLGSPSGANVLTF
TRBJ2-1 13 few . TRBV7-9 TGTGCCAGCAGCTTAGCTTGGGGAAATGAGCAGTTCTTC CASSLAWGNEQFF
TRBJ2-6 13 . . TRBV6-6 TGTGCCAGCAGTCCGAACGGGGCCAACGTCCTGACTTTC CASSPNGANVLTF
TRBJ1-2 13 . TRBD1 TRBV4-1 TGCGCCAGCAGCCAGGGACAGTCGAATGGCTACACCTTC CASSQGQSNGYTF
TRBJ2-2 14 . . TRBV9 TGTGCCAGCAGCGTAGAGCTAGTATCCGGGGAGCTGTTTTTT CASSVELVSGELFF
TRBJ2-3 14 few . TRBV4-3 TGCGCCAGCAGCCAAGATCAAGGGGAGGATACGCAGTATTTT CASSQDQGEDTQYF
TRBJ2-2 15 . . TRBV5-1 TGCGCCAGCAGCTCTGTTACAGGGTACACCGGGGAGCTGTTTTTT CASSSVTGYTGELFF
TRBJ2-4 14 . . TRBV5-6 TGTGCCAGCAGCTTGGGCTTGGCGGAAAACATTCAGTACTTC CASSLGLAENIQYF
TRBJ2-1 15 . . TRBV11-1 TGTGCCAGCAGCCCGACTACTGGCTCCTACAATGAGCAGTTCTTC CASSPTTGSYNEQFF
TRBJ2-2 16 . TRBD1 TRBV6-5 TGTGCCAGCAGTTACGGAGCAGGGGGCAACACCGGGGAGCTGTTTTTT CASSYGAGGNTGELFF
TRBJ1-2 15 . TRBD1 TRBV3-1 TGTGCCAGCAGCCAAGATAGTGGGACAGGGAATGGCTACACCTTC CASSQDSGTGNGYTF
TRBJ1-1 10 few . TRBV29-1 TGCAGCGCCTCGGGGGAGGAAGCTTTCTTT CSASGEEAFF
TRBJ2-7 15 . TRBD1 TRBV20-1 TGCAGTGCTAGCGGACCGGGACAGGGGTCCTACGAGCAGTACTTC CSASGPGQGSYEQYF
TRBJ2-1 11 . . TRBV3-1 TGTGCCAGCAGCCAAGAGAAACTAGTCCTCTTC CASSQEKLVLF
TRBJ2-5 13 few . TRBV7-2 TGTGCCAGCAGCTTTGGGCAACAATGGACCCAGTACTTC CASSFGQQWTQYF
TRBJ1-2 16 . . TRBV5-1 TGCGCCAGCAGCTTCGGACGGTACATTTTCCCCTATGGCTACACCTTC CASSFGRYIFPYGYTF
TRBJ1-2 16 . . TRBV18 TGTGCCAGCTCACCGACCACAGGGCAGGCCAACTATGGCTACACCTTC CASSPTTGQANYGYTF
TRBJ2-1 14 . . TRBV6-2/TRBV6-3 TGTGCCAGCAACCATCCGGGGGGCCTAGGGGAGCAGTTCTTC CASNHPGGLGEQFF
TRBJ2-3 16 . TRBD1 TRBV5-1 TGCGCCAGCAGCTTCAGGGGGCGACGTAGCACAGATACGCAGTATTTT CASSFRGRRSTDTQYF
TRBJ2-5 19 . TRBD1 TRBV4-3 TGCGCCAGCAGCCACTACCGGGACAGGGTGGTAGGGAGCCAAGAGACCCAGTACTTC CASSHYRDRVVGSQETQYF
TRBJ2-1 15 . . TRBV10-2 TGCGCCAGCAGGGACAGTGTGAGCTCCTACAATGAGCAGTTCTTC CASRDSVSSYNEQFF
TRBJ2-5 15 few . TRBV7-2 TGTGCCAGCAGCTTAGGGGCAGGGGGGTGGAAGACCCAGTACTTC CASSLGAGGWKTQYF
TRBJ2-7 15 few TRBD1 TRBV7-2 TGTGCCAGCAGCGTCACAGGGGGTGTTACCTACGAGCAGTACTTC CASSVTGGVTYEQYF
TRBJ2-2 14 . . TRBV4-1 TGCGCCAGCAGCCAAGCTCCGGGGACCGGGGAGCTGTTTTTT CASSQAPGTGELFF
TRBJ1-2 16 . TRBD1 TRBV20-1 TGCAGTGCTAGAGTCGGACAGGGAGTCGGTAACTATGGCTACACCTTC CSARVGQGVGNYGYTF
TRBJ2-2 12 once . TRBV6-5 TGTGCCAGCAGTTACCCAACCGGGGAGCTGTTTTTT CASSYPTGELFF
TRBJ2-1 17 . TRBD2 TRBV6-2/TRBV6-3 TGTGCCAGCAGTTCCCAAACCGGGCTAGCGGGTTTAGGTGAGCAGTTCTTC CASSSQTGLAGLGEQFF
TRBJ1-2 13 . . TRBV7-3 TGTGCCAGCAGCTTTTTGGGTTTTGAAGGCTACACCTTC CASSFLGFEGYTF
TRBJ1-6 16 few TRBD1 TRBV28 TGTGCCAGCAGTTTAAAAGCCGGGACAGGGTCTCTTTCCCTCCACTTT CASSLKAGTGSLSLHF
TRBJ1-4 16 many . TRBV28 TGTGCCAGCAGTTCCCCCCGGAGGGGGGGCCCTGAAAAACTGTTTTTT CASSSPRRGGPEKLFF
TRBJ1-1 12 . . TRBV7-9 TGTGCCAGCAGCTTAGGACCTACTGAAGCTTTCTTT CASSLGPTEAFF
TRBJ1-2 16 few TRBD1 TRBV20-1 TGCAGTGCTAGGGGGCCGGGACAGGGAAATAACTATGGCTACACCTTC CSARGPGQGNNYGYTF
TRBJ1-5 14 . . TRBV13 TGTGCCAGCAGCTGGCGACAGATGAATCAGCCCCAGCATTTT CASSWRQMNQPQHF
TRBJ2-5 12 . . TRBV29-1 TGCAGCGTCCTTATTAGTGGAGCGACCCAGTACTTC CSVLISGATQYF
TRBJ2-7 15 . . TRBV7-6 TGTGCCAGCAGCTTATATCCGCAAGGGGGCTACGAGCAGTACTTC CASSLYPQGGYEQYF
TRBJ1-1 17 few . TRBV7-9 TGTGCCAGCAGCCCCAAAGAAAGTACAGGGCTGAACACTGAAGCTTTCTTT CASSPKESTGLNTEAFF
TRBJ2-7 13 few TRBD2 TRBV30 TGTGCCTGGGACGCCGGGGGGTCCTACGAGCAGTACTTC CAWDAGGSYEQYF
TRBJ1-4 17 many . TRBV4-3 TGCGCCAGCAGCCAAGAGACCCGTGGACAGTCAAATGAAAAACTGTTTTTT CASSQETRGQSNEKLFF
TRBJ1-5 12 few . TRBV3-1 TGTGCCAGCAGTAGGGGAAGTCAGCCCCAGCATTTT CASSRGSQPQHF
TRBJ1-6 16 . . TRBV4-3 TGCGCCAGCAGCCCTCGACATACCCCCGATAATTCACCCCTCCACTTT CASSPRHTPDNSPLHF
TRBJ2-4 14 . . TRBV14 TGTGCCAGGGGGACTCGCGGGGCCAAAAACATTCAGTACTTC CARGTRGAKNIQYF
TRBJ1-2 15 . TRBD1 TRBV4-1 TGCGCCAGCAGCCAAGGCGTGACAGGGCTCTATGGCTACACCTTC CASSQGVTGLYGYTF
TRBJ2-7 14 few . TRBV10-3 TGTGCCATCAGTGAGTCGGCAGCCTCCTACGAGCAGTACTTC CAISESAASYEQYF
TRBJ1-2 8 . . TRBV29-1 TGCAGCGTGGCCGGCTACACCTTC CSVAGYTF